The sequence of this T cell receptor (beta chain) was determined in a study of shared clonotypes between healthy human individuals. The count of this clone is one. What it recognizes is unknown. Per the germline V gene, CDR1 is MNHNS and CDR2 is SASEGT. CDR3 size: 15 residues. Trimming pared 6 bases from V and 7 bases from J, leaving 21 bases between. The assay ran at deep level. Assay: immunoSEQ multiplex PCR; the TCRdb copy retains only in-frame clones and omits some. The top ten clones hold 0.1% to 0.15% of a sample with about 2 million clones, 95% of them seen once. Study conclusions and caveats: Researchers found naive subsets generally carried larger estimated richness than memory subsets.

Healthy adults negative for HIV, lacking recent acute infections or vaccinations, served as donors. Sequencing used naive CD4+ T cells sorted from blood. Subset meaning: CD45RA+ positively selected. This receptor was taken from a man between 18 and 35 years old in good health. The chain combines TRBV6-1 with TRBJ1-2, with a tentative D call TRBD1 (6 bases). CDR3 coding DNA: TGTGCCAGCAGCGCATCGGGACAAGCTGGGGGTGGCTACACCTTC. It translates to CASSASGQAGGGYTF.